These 15 T cell receptor beta chains originate from one sample sequenced in a study of regulatory T cells in long-lasting Graves disease. As to time point: newly diagnosed GD, antithyroid drugs for less than 3 months. The TCR library was made from RNA that had been extracted from PBMCs in TRIzol. Library construction for TCR beta used iRepertoire HTBI primers and Arm-PCR of CDR3 regions. TCRdb reprocessed the multiplex PCR reads via MiXCR and lists one record per CDR3 protein. This sample has about 330,000 distinct CDR3 sequences, with 15% to 20% found just once. Another study also made use of these data, one on T cells in Graves' hyperthyroidism and ophthalmopathy.

The material sequenced was peripheral blood mononuclear cells (PBMCs), taken at new diagnosis, from a patient treated with antithyroid drugs. The source of these receptors is a young woman with Graves disease.

The chain uses TRBV5-1 and TRBJ2-5; 7 bases align to TRBD2. From germline, CDR1 is SGHRS and CDR2 YFSETQ. The CDR3 runs 17 residues. The V and J ends lost 4 bases and 1 base, in that order; junction bases with no gene match: 13. For the CDR3, the DNA is TGCGCCAGCAGCCCGGGGCGGGATAGCGGGTCCCAAGAGACCCAGTACTTC. Translating it yields CASSPGRDSGSQETQYF.

Ten or more counts support this clonotype. This chain uses TRBV20-1 with TRBJ2-3; 9 bases agree with TRBD2. Germline V gene lookup returns CDR1 DFQATT and CDR2 SNEGSKA (reference sequence). V shed 3 bases and J 5 bases; nucleotides not matched to a gene: 6. The CDR3 totals 14 residues. CDR3 nucleotides: TGCAGTGCTAGTGGGGCGGGGGGGGAAGATACGCAGTATTTT. Translated, it gives CSASGAGGEDTQYF.

At least ten counts were recorded for this clonotype. V and J are TRBV20-1 and TRBJ2-7; 10 bases align to TRBD1. This CDR3 is built from 13 residues. Germline V gives CDR1 DFQATT, CDR2 SNEGSKA (reference sequence). V dropped 6 bases and J dropped 6; count of bases not matched to a gene: 8. In nucleotides, the CDR3 is TGCAGTGCGCAGACAGGGGGCGCGGGCGAGCAGTACTTC. Amino acids: CSAQTGGAGEQYF.

This clonotype was recorded a few times. This chain uses TRBV28 with TRBJ2-1; TRBD2 agrees at 12 bases. V shed 5 bases, J shed 8 bases, and the junction held 7 bases outside the gene matches. This CDR3 spans 15 amino acids. The germline V gene has CDR1 MDHEN and CDR2 SYDVKM. CDR3 region: CASSILAGGIDEQFF. CDR3 coding DNA: TGTGCCAGCAGTATTCTAGCGGGAGGGATCGATGAGCAGTTCTTC.

In this sample, this clonotype turned up many times. The chain carries TRBV12-3 or TRBV12-4 and TRBJ1-2; no clear D. V lost 0 bases to trimming and J lost 6 bases, with 11 bases between them. The CDR3 length is 14 residues. The CDR3 nucleotides are TGTGCCAGCAGTTTAGCAGGGTTAAGAGATGGCTACACCTTC. Its translation is CASSLAGLRDGYTF.

About this clonotype itself: A read error may explain this, as a much larger clone is one base away. The gene calls are TRBV9 and TRBJ2-1; 12 bases line up with TRBD2. The DNA end favors TRBJ2-5, so the J call may be wrong. CDR1 and CDR2 (germline): SGDLS, YYNGEE. CDR3 length: 18 amino acids. In DNA form, the CDR3 reads TGTGCCAGCGGCCCCGATGCCGGACTAGCGGGGTCACAAGAGACCCAGTACTTC. It yields the protein CASGPDAGLAGSQETQYF.

In regard to this clonotype: This may come from a read error, since a much larger clone is one base off. The gene calls are TRBV10-3 and TRBJ1-1, with 7 bases matching TRBD1. The trim removed 4 bases at V and 6 bases at J, leaving 5 bases unmatched. The germline V gene has CDR1 ENHRY and CDR2 SYGVKD. CDR3 length equals 13 residues. The CDR3 sequence is CAISGTGVSEAFF. As DNA, the CDR3 is TGTGCCATCAGTGGTACAGGGGTATCTGAAGCTTTCTTT.

This clonotype has a count of ten or more. V usage is TRBV12-3 or TRBV12-4 and J usage is TRBJ2-7; D may correspond to TRBD1 or TRBD2 (5 bases each). The CDR3 loop spans 14 amino acids. V was pared by 5 bases and J by 2 bases, with 13 bases between. CDR3 DNA: TGTGCCAGCAGTCCCTCGGGGCAGCCCTACGAGCAGTACTTC. Amino acids: CASSPSGQPYEQYF.

The chain joins TRBV7-9 to TRBJ1-3; D possibly corresponds to TRBD1 (5 bases). In germline, CDR1 is SEHNR, CDR2 FQNEAQ (reference sequence). V dropped 2 bases and J dropped 3 bases, with 11 bases sitting between them. The CDR3 runs to 15 residues. The CDR3 here is CASSLSWGDGNTIYF. The CDR3 coding sequence is TGTGCCAGCAGCTTATCGTGGGGCGATGGAAACACCATATATTTT.

This clonotype was picked up a small number of times. Its ends do not fully match the called genes, so a read error is possible. The chain couples TRBV12-3 or TRBV12-4 to TRBJ1-1, with TRBD1 identical over 9 bases. This CDR3 region has 14 residues. In DNA form, the CDR3 reads TGTGCCAGCACCGGACAGGGGATGAACGCTGAAGCTTTCTTT. Its protein is CASTGQGMNAEAFF.

This clonotype has a count of ten or more. V and J are TRBV20-1 and TRBJ2-7; no clear D gene. CDR1 and CDR2 from the germline V gene are DFQATT and SNEGSKA (reference sequence). The CDR3 has 13 amino acids. V was trimmed by 3 bases and J by 6 bases, leaving 15 bases between them. The CDR3 sequence is CSASLRGSREQYF. The CDR3 DNA is TGCAGTGCTAGTCTTCGTGGCAGCCGCGAGCAGTACTTC.

Written as DNA, the CDR3 is TGTGCTAGTGGTCCCTCTGGACCCTCCGGGGAGCTGTTTTTT. Translated: CASGPSGPSGELFF. The chain joins TRBV12-5 to TRBJ2-2; D gene uncertain. Germline CDR1 and CDR2: LGHNT and FRNRAP. The V end lost 5 bases, the J end lost 6 bases, and 13 bases lay between the germline ends. This CDR3 is 14 amino acids long. Full variable domain (rest looked up from reference TRBV12-5 and TRBJ2-2): DARVTQTPRHKVTEMGQEVTMRCQPILGHNTVFWYRQTMMQGLELLAYFRNRAPLDDSGMPKDRFSAEMPDATLATLKIQPSEPRDSAVYFCASGPSGPSGELFFGEGSRLTVL.

This clonotype was observed many times. The rearrangement joins TRBV2 to TRBJ2-1, with D perhaps TRBD1 or TRBD2 (5 bases each). The CDR3 runs to 10 residues. V lost 6 bases, J lost 9 bases, and 6 bases lay in between. Germline V lookup: CDR1 SNHLY, CDR2 FYNNEI. The CDR3 region is CASRGPEQFF. DNA of the CDR3: TGTGCCAGCAGGGGACCTGAGCAGTTCTTC.

V usage is TRBV11-2 and J usage is TRBJ1-2; D not certain. The CDR3 loop spans 15 amino acids. Between the trimmed V and J ends, which lost 2 bases and 4 bases, there was a span of 14 bases. CDR1 is SGHAT and CDR2 is FQNNGV in the germline V gene. CDR3: CASSLLGLGIYGYTF. DNA of the CDR3: TGTGCCAGCAGCTTATTAGGGCTCGGAATCTATGGCTACACCTTC.

As for this clonotype: This likely stems from a read error, as it lies one base from a far larger clone. The chain couples TRBV5-1 to TRBJ2-1; D may correspond to TRBD1 or TRBD2 (7 bases each). Germline CDR1 SGHRS, CDR2 YFSETQ. This CDR3 contains 13 residues. Between the trimmed V and J ends, which lost 4 bases and 10 bases, there was a span of 15 bases. CDR3: CASSPEGGGEQFF. The CDR3 nucleotides read TGCGCCAGCAGCCCGGAGGGAGGGGGCGAGCAGTTCTTC.